Following are 21 T cell receptor beta chains from one sample sequenced in a study of kidney transplant recipient with SARS-CoV-2 infection. TCRdb independently ran MiXCR on the reads; one entry per CDR3 protein. This table has under 250,000 distinct CDR3 sequences, roughly 26% appearing once. This specimen consisted of a blood sample, obtained at baseline and between days 110 and 120 from a kidney transplant recipient. The receptor set was obtained from a young adult male patient who had COVID-19 and was a kidney transplant recipient. Some T cells may have originated in the graft donor.

Concerning this clonotype: The missing conserved phenylalanine or tryptophan at the end of this CDR3 makes a read error likely. The gene calls are TRBV28 and TRBJ1-2; D gene uncertain. Germline V gene data show CDR1 as MDHEN and CDR2 as SYDVKM. Trimming stripped 4 bases from V and 7 bases from J, with 10 bases between. This CDR3 has 12 amino acids. The CDR3 DNA sequence: TGTGCCAGCAGTTCGGAACAGTCTGGCTACACCTCC. It codes for CASSSEQSGYTS.

Remarks on this clonotype: A much bigger clone sits one base away, suggesting this may be a read error. V gene TRBV28 combines with J gene TRBJ2-7; tentatively, D is TRBD2 (6 bases). Per germline, CDR1 MDHEN and CDR2 SYDVKM. The CDR3 is 17 amino acids. The CDR3 spells CAGSFRISGDLSYEQYF. As DNA, the CDR3 is TGTGCCGGCAGTTTTAGAATTTCGGGGGACCTTTCCTACGAGCAGTACTTC.

V and J are TRBV11-2 and TRBJ1-1; a weak D match, TRBD1 (5 bases). V shed 0 bases and J shed 8 bases, with 13 bases lying between them. Germline assignment: CDR1 SGHAT and CDR2 FQNNGV. The CDR3 covers 14 residues. The CDR3, as DNA: TGTGCCAGCAGCTTAGATCATGCAGGGCCGGAAGCTTTCTTT. Amino acids: CASSLDHAGPEAFF.

With regard to this clonotype: A much larger clone differs by one base, so this may be a read error. V usage is TRBV5-1 and J usage is TRBJ1-4; perhaps TRBD1 as D (5 bases). Germline lookup yields CDR1 SGHRS and CDR2 YFSETQ. The CDR3 contains 14 residues. The CDR3 coding sequence is TGCGCCAGCAGCCCGACAGTTAGGAGTGAAGAACTGTTTTTT. It is translated as CASSPTVRSEELFF. Together with reference TRBV5-1 and TRBJ1-4, the CDR3 gives the full variable domain: KAGVTQTPRYLIKTRGQQVTLSCSPISGHRSVSWYQQTPGQGLQFLFEYFSETQRNKGNFPGRFSGRQFSNSRSEMNVSTLELGDSALYLCASSPTVRSEELFFGSGTQLSVL.

The table lists this clonotype with a count of one. Since a much larger clone is just one base distant, this may be a read error. The chain joins TRBV10-3 to TRBJ2-7; weak D call: TRBD1 (6 bases). The ends were cut back, 6 bases at V and 10 bases at J, with 22 bases in the middle. The CDR3 has 14 amino acids. Germline V gene data show CDR1 as ENHRY and CDR2 as SYGVKD. Here the CDR3 reads CAIRQDEGEEAQYF. The CDR3, as DNA: TGTGCCATCAGGCAGGATGAGGGGGAAGAGGCCCAGTACTTC.

The sample holds many counts of this clonotype. The chain employs TRBV20-1 and TRBJ1-2, with 8 bases lining up with TRBD1. The CDR3 length is 16 residues. J was trimmed by 3 bases and V by 4 bases; bases with no gene match: 13. Germline lookup yields CDR1 DFQATT and CDR2 SNEGSKA (reference sequence). This CDR3 reads CSANPGRTGRYYGYTF. CDR3 nucleotide sequence: TGCAGTGCTAACCCTGGCCGGACAGGGCGCTACTATGGCTACACCTTC.

About this clonotype: Sequence at one end of the junction differs from germline and may be a read error. This rearrangement joins TRBV16 to TRBJ1-2; D is undetermined. CDR1 KGHSY and CDR2 FQNENV come from the germline V gene. The length of the CDR3 is 17 residues. The CDR3 DNA sequence: TGTGTCAGCAGCCTGAGTGGGGTCGCTAGAAAGACCTATGGCTACACCTTC. This gives the protein CVSSLSGVARKTYGYTF.

A single count supports this clonotype. This may come from a read error, since a much larger clone is one base off. The genes are TRBV21-1 and TRBJ1-5. TRBV21-1 counts as a pseudogene. The CDR3 is 17 amino acids. The CDR3 sequence: CASRSTLATWYHQPQHF. The DNA of the CDR3 is TGTGCCAGCAGATCTACTTTAGCTACTTGGTATCATCAGCCCCAGCATTTT.

As concerns this clonotype: At one end, the junction sequence differs from germline, possibly due to a read error. The chain is built from TRBV5-8 and TRBJ1-5; D gene ambiguous. This CDR3 region has 14 residues. Germline V lookup: CDR1 SGHTS, CDR2 YDEGEE. Here the CDR3 reads CASGADRWGQPQHF. DNA of the CDR3: TGTGCCAGCGGCGCAGATAGGTGGGGTCAGCCCCAGCACTTT.

Remarks on this clonotype: This may come from a read error, since a much larger clone is one base off. The gene calls are TRBV5-1 and TRBJ1-2, with no clear D. The V end lost 7 bases, the J end lost 4 bases, and 23 bases lay between the germline ends. The CDR3 extends over 16 amino acids. Per germline, CDR1 SGHRS and CDR2 YFSETQ. The CDR3 sequence: CASGPTSVRKTYGYTF. CDR3 in DNA: TGCGCCAGCGGTCCAACATCGGTTCGAAAGACCTATGGCTACACCTTC.

This clonotype was counted many times. The chain recombines TRBV5-1 with TRBJ2-7; D possibly corresponds to TRBD1 (6 bases). V was clipped by 1 base and J by 7 bases, with 18 bases between them. There are 15 residues in the CDR3. Germline V gene data show CDR1 as SGHRS and CDR2 as YFSETQ. The CDR3 coding sequence is TGCGCCAGCAGCTTGAGCTCCGGGACACGGATTGAGCAGTACTTC. Translating gives CASSLSSGTRIEQYF. Full variable domain (outside the CDR3, taken from reference TRBV5-1 and TRBJ2-7): KAGVTQTPRYLIKTRGQQVTLSCSPISGHRSVSWYQQTPGQGLQFLFEYFSETQRNKGNFPGRFSGRQFSNSRSEMNVSTLELGDSALYLCASSLSSGTRIEQYFGPGTRLTVT.

In its sample, this clonotype was seen many times. V usage is TRBV3-1 and J usage is TRBJ1-3, with a weak D call TRBD1 (5 bases). The CDR3 covers 17 residues. The V gene lost 3 bases and the J gene lost 0 bases, with 15 bases spanning the gap. CDR1 and CDR2 from the germline V gene are LGHDT and YNNKEL (reference sequence). For the CDR3, the DNA is TGTGCCAGCAGCCATCCCCGGGACGGATCCTCTGGAAACACCATATATTTT. Protein sequence: CASSHPRDGSSGNTIYF.

This chain links TRBV7-2 with TRBJ1-1; 7 nucleotides agree with TRBD1. V lost 3 bases, J lost 6 bases, and 7 bases stayed unmatched. The CDR3 runs to 14 residues. CDR1 is SGHTA and CDR2 is FQGNSA in the germline V gene. The CDR3 DNA reads TGTGCCAGCAGCTTCACAGGGGAGCATCCTGAAGCTTTCTTT. Translated: CASSFTGEHPEAFF.

There are many counts of this clonotype. The chain is built from TRBV13 and TRBJ1-1, with 7 bases matching TRBD1. CDR3 length: 13 amino acids. CDR1 is PRHDT, CDR2 FYEKMQ, per germline (reference sequence). With 2 bases clipped from V and 11 bases from J, the junction kept 8 bases outside the gene matches. CDR3 amino acids: CASSLLAGTEAFF. The CDR3 coding sequence is TGTGCCAGCAGCTTACTTGCCGGGACAGAGGCTTTCTTT.

About this clonotype itself: It may be a read error: a sequence one base away is much more abundant. The gene calls are TRBV6-9 and TRBJ1-2; no firm D call. The length of the CDR3 is 17 residues. Germline values: CDR1 MNHGY, CDR2 SVAAGI. The V gene lost 5 bases and the J gene lost 4 bases, with 23 bases spanning the gap. The CDR3 DNA reads as TGTGCCAGCAGTAATCGCCCGCCTTACGGAAAGACCTATGGCTACACCTTC. Its protein is CASSNRPPYGKTYGYTF.

The rearrangement links TRBV12-3 or TRBV12-4 to TRBJ2-1, with D unresolved. V was pared by 5 bases and J by 8 bases, with 10 bases between. The CDR3 is made up of 12 amino acids. This chain's CDR3 is CASSQTPDEQFF. In DNA form, the CDR3 reads TGTGCCAGCAGTCAGACACCGGATGAGCAGTTCTTC.

Of note for this clonotype: With a much larger clone just one base away, this may be a read error. The gene calls are TRBV6-1 and TRBJ2-5; D may correspond to TRBD1 or TRBD2 (5 bases each). The DNA matches TRBJ2-7 better at its end, which makes the J call doubtful. Germline V lookup: CDR1 MNHNS, CDR2 SASEGT. This CDR3 comprises 14 residues. CDR3 bases: TGTGCCAGCTCCGGGGCAGGGCGGATGTACGAGCAGTACTTC. Protein sequence: CASSGAGRMYEQYF.

About this clonotype itself: A much larger clone sits a single nucleotide away, making a read error possible. The conserved final phenylalanine or tryptophan is absent from the CDR3, which likely points to a read error. This chain connects TRBV5-1 to TRBJ1-2; no firm D call. With 5 bases removed from V and 4 bases from J, the gap between germline ends came to 21 bases. Germline V gene sequence: CDR1 SGHRS, CDR2 YFSETQ. The CDR3 contains 16 residues. The CDR3, as DNA: TGCGCCAGCAGGTGGGCATCGGTTCGAAAGACCTATGGCTACACCCTC. Translating it yields CASRWASVRKTYGYTL.

This clonotype was picked up many times. V is TRBV20-1 and J is TRBJ2-7, with 8 bases identical to TRBD2. V gave up 3 bases and J gave up 3 bases; unmatched junction bases: 10. This CDR3 region has 15 residues. CDR1 and CDR2 from the germline V gene are DFQATT and SNEGSKA (reference sequence). The CDR3, as DNA: TGCAGTGCTAGGATCGGCGCTAGCGGGTTCTACGAGCAGTACTTC. Its translation: CSARIGASGFYEQYF.

The table lists this clonotype with many counts. The J gene is TRBJ1-2, the V gene TRBV7-6; no definite D call. Deletions cut 5 bases from V and 4 bases from J, with 23 bases between. CDR3 size: 17 residues. The germline CDR1 and CDR2 sequences are SGHVS and FNYEAQ. The CDR3 DNA sequence: TGTGCCAGCAGCGAACGACGTGAATCTCGAAAGACCTATGGCTACACCTTC. It encodes CASSERRESRKTYGYTF.

On this clonotype itself: It may be a read error: a sequence one base away is much more abundant. The rearrangement joins TRBV5-1 to TRBJ1-6; 8 bases agree with TRBD1. The CDR3 has 16 amino acids. CDR1 is SGHRS, CDR2 YFSETQ, per germline. CDR3 protein: CTSSPDRGGINSPLHF. In nucleotides, the CDR3 is TGCACCAGCAGCCCCGACAGGGGAGGAATCAATTCACCCCTCCACTTT.